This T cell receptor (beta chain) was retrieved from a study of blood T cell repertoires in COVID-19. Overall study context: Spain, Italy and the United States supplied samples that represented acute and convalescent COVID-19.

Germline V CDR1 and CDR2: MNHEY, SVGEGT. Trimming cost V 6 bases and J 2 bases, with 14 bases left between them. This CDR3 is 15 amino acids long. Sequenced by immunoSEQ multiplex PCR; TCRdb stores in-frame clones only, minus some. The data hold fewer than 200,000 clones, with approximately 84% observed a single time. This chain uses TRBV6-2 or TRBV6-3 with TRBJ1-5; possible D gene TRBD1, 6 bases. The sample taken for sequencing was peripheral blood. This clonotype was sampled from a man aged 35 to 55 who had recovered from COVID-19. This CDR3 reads CASSPDRRGNQPQHF. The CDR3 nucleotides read TGTGCCAGCAGCCCTGACAGGCGCGGCAATCAGCCCCAGCATTTT.